These 24 T cell receptor beta chains originate from one sample sequenced in a study of blood T cells in healthy people across ages. A second PCR, run for about 7 to 11 cycles, used a sample-barcoded 5' primer plus a J-beta primer mix. TCRdb reanalysed the 5' RACE reads using MiXCR and keeps one entry per CDR3 protein. This table holds roughly 800,000 distinct CDR3 sequences, 55% to 75% found once. The sequenced sample consisted of blood. The receptors were gathered from a man aged 25-45 years in good health.

Remarks on this clonotype: This may arise from a read error, as a much more abundant clone is one base away. The chain couples TRBV11-2 to TRBJ2-7; 8 nucleotides align to TRBD2. The CDR3 totals 19 residues. V shed 1 base, J shed 7 bases, and the junction held 21 bases outside the gene matches. CDR1 and CDR2 (germline): SGHAT, FQNNGV. The chain's CDR3 is CASSLAVVFSGRRRNEQYF. CDR3 DNA: TGTGCCAGCAGCTTAGCCGTTGTCTTCAGCGGGAGAAGGCGAAATGAGCAGTACTTC.

The V call is TRBV2, the J call TRBJ1-1, with a weak D call TRBD1 (5 bases). The CDR3 contains 15 residues. The germline gives CDR1 SNHLY, CDR2 FYNNEI. The ends were cut back, 6 bases at V and 4 bases at J, with 18 bases in the middle. CDR3 nucleotide sequence: TGTGCCAGCAGAATAATAAGACAGAGTTTCACTGAAGCTTTCTTT. This translates into CASRIIRQSFTEAFF.

The chain links TRBV6-5 to TRBJ2-3, with TRBD2 identical over 7 bases. The germline V gene encodes CDR1 MNHEY and CDR2 SVGAGI. Losses at the gene ends were 4 bases for V and 1 base for J; bases not matched to a gene: 8. The CDR3 has 16 amino acids. The chain's CDR3 is CASSFGALAGTDTQYF. DNA of the CDR3: TGTGCCAGCAGTTTCGGAGCGCTAGCGGGCACAGATACGCAGTATTTT.

The chain carries TRBV7-8 and TRBJ1-5; the match to TRBD1 covers 7 bases. Losses at the gene ends were 2 bases for V and 0 bases for J; bases not matched to a gene: 7. CDR3 length equals 17 residues. Looked up from germline, CDR1 is SGHVS and CDR2 is FQNEAQ. This CDR3 is CASSLPGTDLSNQPQHF. As DNA, the CDR3 is TGTGCCAGCAGCTTACCAGGGACAGATCTTAGCAATCAGCCCCAGCATTTT.

The J gene is TRBJ2-5, the V gene TRBV20-1; D gene unclear. The DNA matches TRBJ2-7 better at its end, which makes the J call doubtful. The CDR3 runs 16 residues. Germline V gene lookup returns CDR1 DFQATT and CDR2 SNEGSKA (reference sequence). The DNA for the CDR3 is TGCAGTGCTAGACCCTCGGGCGGAACCATTACTTGCGAGCAGTACTTC. This encodes CSARPSGGTITCEQYF.

V gene TRBV7-2 combines with J gene TRBJ2-1; TRBD2 agrees at 11 bases. Germline V gives CDR1 SGHTA, CDR2 FQGNSA. V gave up 5 bases and J gave up 7 bases; unmatched junction bases: 7. This CDR3 spans 15 amino acids. CDR3 sequence (DNA): TGTGCCAGCAGCCTAACTAGCGGGAGAAGGAATGAGCAGTTCTTC. Translated, it gives CASSLTSGRRNEQFF.

V usage is TRBV3-1 and J usage is TRBJ2-3; 8 positions agree with TRBD2. The CDR3 extends over 17 amino acids. Germline-derived CDR1 and CDR2 are LGHDT and YNNKEL (reference sequence). V lost 0 bases to trimming and J lost 5 bases; unmatched junction nucleotides: 10. The CDR3 loop is CASSQDPLGAGGDTQYF. The CDR3 nucleotides are TGTGCCAGCAGCCAAGATCCCCTTGGGGCGGGGGGAGATACGCAGTATTTT.

The chain employs TRBV29-1 and TRBJ2-1, with D unclear. From germline, CDR1 is SQVTM and CDR2 ANQGSEA. This CDR3 spans 11 amino acids. V was pared by 5 bases and J by 9 bases, with 11 bases between. The CDR3 protein is CSVQWSGEQFF. CDR3 nucleotide sequence: TGCAGCGTTCAATGGTCTGGTGAGCAGTTCTTC.

The chain joins TRBV18 to TRBJ1-5, with D tentatively TRBD1 (6 bases). The V gene's germline CDR1 is KGHSH and CDR2 LQKENI. The CDR3 is 15 residues long. V was shortened by 3 bases and J by 7 bases, with 16 bases between the two germline ends. CDR3 loop: CASSPSAGAGQPQHF. The CDR3 bases are TGTGCCAGCTCACCGTCGGCAGGGGCGGGGCAGCCCCAGCATTTT.

This rearrangement joins TRBV29-1 to TRBJ2-5; 8 bases are shared with TRBD2. Near its end, the DNA agrees better with TRBJ2-1, so the J call may be wrong. The CDR3 covers 13 residues. Germline V lookup: CDR1 SQVTM, CDR2 ANQGSEA. CDR3 protein: CSVLPGGQETQFF. The DNA of the CDR3 is TGCAGCGTTCTTCCGGGAGGGCAAGAGACCCAGTTCTTC.

This clonotype was observed a handful of times. The gene calls are TRBV6-2 or TRBV6-3 and TRBJ2-1; tentative D call: TRBD2 (6 bases). CDR1 is MNHEY, CDR2 SVGEGT, per germline. Trimming stripped 1 base from V and 0 bases from J, with 13 bases between. The CDR3 contains 17 residues. CDR3 amino acids: CASSYWSSGGSYNEQFF. The CDR3 region has the DNA TGTGCCAGCAGTTACTGGAGCTCCGGGGGCTCCTACAATGAGCAGTTCTTC.

This chain links TRBV15 with TRBJ2-4; unclear D gene. The germline V gene has CDR1 LNHNV and CDR2 YYDKDF (reference sequence). This CDR3 is built from 16 residues. The V and J ends lost 8 bases and 0 bases respectively, with 17 bases between them. DNA for the CDR3: TGTGCCACCGCTTTCAAGAGCAGGCCAGCCAAAAACATTCAGTACTTC. It translates to CATAFKSRPAKNIQYF.

The V call is TRBV30, the J call TRBJ2-3; 14 nucleotides align to TRBD2. Germline assignment: CDR1 GTSNPN and CDR2 SVGIG (reference sequence). J lost 4 bases, V lost 4 bases, and 7 bases had no gene match. This CDR3 has 16 amino acids. This CDR3 is CAWTAGLAGEADTQYF. CDR3 DNA: TGTGCCTGGACCGCGGGACTAGCGGGAGAGGCAGATACGCAGTATTTT.

This clonotype came up a few times. The chain couples TRBV7-2 to TRBJ1-2; D is unclear. Trimming pared 1 base from V and 4 bases from J, leaving 13 bases between. This CDR3 contains 15 residues. Germline CDR1 SGHTA, CDR2 FQGNSA. The CDR3 sequence: CASSLVYNSLYGYTF. The DNA for the CDR3 is TGTGCCAGCAGCTTAGTATATAACAGCCTCTATGGCTACACCTTC.

Only a few counts were recorded for this clonotype. This sequence joins TRBV7-2 and TRBJ2-1, with TRBD1 matching 7 bases. Germline V gene sequence: CDR1 SGHTA, CDR2 FQGNSA. There are 14 residues in the CDR3. Trimming at V came to 3 bases and at J to 4 bases, leaving 3 bases not matched to a gene. As DNA, the CDR3 is TGTGCCAGCAGCTTTGAACAGGGGTACAATGAGCAGTTCTTC. This encodes CASSFEQGYNEQFF.

The chain couples TRBV9 to TRBJ2-5; 7 positions agree with TRBD2. The V gene end was trimmed by 3 bases and the J gene end by 11 bases; junction bases not matched to a gene: 13. CDR1 and CDR2 from the germline V gene are SGDLS and YYNGEE. This CDR3 is 14 amino acids long. The CDR3 region is CASSAVGGSDEQYF. The DNA of the CDR3 is TGTGCCAGCAGCGCCGTTGGCGGGAGTGATGAGCAGTACTTC.

Points on this clonotype: The junction differs from germline at one of its ends, possibly a read error. The DNA for the CDR3 is TGTGCCACCCACGGTGGAGATGCGCAGTATTTT. It codes for CATHGGDAQYF. This chain joins TRBV6-5 and TRBJ2-3; D ambiguous. This CDR3 contains 11 residues. CDR1 and CDR2 (germline): MNHEY, SVGAGI.

The table lists this clonotype with a few counts. CDR3 region: CASALSSGRPETQYF. Here the CDR3 DNA reads TGTGCCAGCGCCCTTTCTAGCGGGAGGCCAGAGACCCAGTACTTC. This chain connects TRBV28 to TRBJ2-5, with 11 bases fitting TRBD2. Germline assignment: CDR1 MDHEN and CDR2 SYDVKM. The CDR3 length is 15 residues. V shed 8 bases and J 4 bases; nucleotides not matched to a gene: 9.

The gene calls are TRBV7-2 and TRBJ1-5, with D tentatively TRBD1 (6 bases). CDR1 SGHTA and CDR2 FQGNSA come from the germline V gene. This CDR3 has 15 amino acids. Between the trimmed V and J ends, which lost 2 bases and 3 bases, there was a span of 11 bases. The CDR3 coding sequence is TGTGCCAGCAGCTTATGGGCAGGGGTCAATCAGCCCCAGCATTTT. Translated, it gives CASSLWAGVNQPQHF.

The V and J genes are TRBV7-9 and TRBJ2-3; TRBD2 aligns across 8 bases. The J segment lost 4 bases and the V segment lost 3 bases, leaving 6 bases of the junction unmatched. Germline V CDR1 and CDR2: SEHNR, FQNEAQ (reference sequence). The CDR3 covers 15 residues. The CDR3 loop reads CASSFWTSFADTQYF. The CDR3 nucleotides are TGTGCCAGCAGCTTTTGGACTAGCTTCGCAGATACGCAGTATTTT.

The genes are TRBV29-1 and TRBJ1-2; unclear D gene. Germline V gene data show CDR1 as SQVTM and CDR2 as ANQGSEA. The CDR3 loop spans 16 amino acids. Trimming took off 0 bases at V and 3 bases at J, with 17 bases between the two ends. The CDR3 DNA sequence: TGCAGCGTTGAAGATATGTCCGGGATCTACGACTATGGCTACACCTTC. Translation: CSVEDMSGIYDYGYTF.

The chain uses TRBV6-1 and TRBJ1-4, with 10 bases matching TRBD1. The junction had 8 bases not matched to a gene; V was cut back by 5 bases and J by 8 bases. Germline V gene data show CDR1 as MNHNS and CDR2 as SASEGT. The CDR3 contains 15 residues. CDR3 in amino acids: CASSPRGTGEEKLFF. The CDR3 bases are TGTGCCAGCAGTCCCCGGGGGACAGGGGAAGAAAAACTGTTTTTT.

CDR3 sequence reads: CASSLVSPGTPPLRWQYF. The DNA for the CDR3 is TGTGCCAGCAGCTTAGTATCACCGGGAACCCCACCCCTACGATGGCAGTACTTC. The rearrangement uses TRBV7-9 and TRBJ2-4; perhaps TRBD2 as D (5 bases). The CDR3 spans 18 residues. The ends were cut back, 1 base at V and 13 bases at J, with 29 bases in the middle. The V gene's germline CDR1 is SEHNR and CDR2 FQNEAQ (reference sequence). The full variable domain, with the rest looked up from reference TRBV7-9 and TRBJ2-4, is DTGVSQNPRHKITKRGQNVTFRCDPISEHNRLYWYRQTLGQGPEFLTYFQNEAQLEKSRLLSDRFSAERPKGSFSTLEIQRTEQGDSAMYLCASSLVSPGTPPLRWQYFGAGTRLSVL.

This chain links TRBV15 with TRBJ2-7; 10 bases are shared with TRBD2. Losses at the gene ends were 1 base for V and 3 bases for J; bases not matched to a gene: 3. Germline-derived CDR1 and CDR2 are LNHNV and YYDKDF (reference sequence). This CDR3 has 15 residues. The CDR3 loop reads CATSRVSGRFYEQYF. The CDR3 DNA reads as TGTGCCACCAGCAGAGTTAGCGGGAGGTTCTACGAGCAGTACTTC.